Listed here is a single TCR beta chain. Its antigen is not identified. The source of the sample is a study of Tregs in tolerant kidney transplant recipients. Overall study context: Tregs grew around 15 days with irradiated donor B cells, restimulated on day 11.

Notes on the study in general: Tregs expanded with activated donor B cells seemed most donor-specific.

Only in-frame clones appear in the TCRdb table, and some are missing; sequencing was by immunoSEQ multiplex PCR. This sample carries 1,500 to 2,000 clones, approximately 44% of them seen once, and the ten largest clones take about 23%. With 7 bases removed from V and 5 bases from J, the gap between germline ends came to 20 bases. CDR3 length: 15 residues. Germline values: CDR1 LNHDA, CDR2 SQIVND (reference sequence). This TCR was recovered from a human patient who received a combined kidney and bone marrow transplant. Some T cells may be supplied by the graft donor. Sequencing was done on a sample of Tregs from blood cultured with allogeneic cells. The gene calls are TRBV19 and TRBJ1-1; D uncertain. CDR3 residues: CASKENSRGKTEAFF. CDR3 sequence (DNA): TGTGCCAGTAAAGAGAATAGTCGCGGGAAAACTGAAGCTTTCTTT.